The following is a T cell receptor beta chain sequence with its context. As yet, its antigen is unknown. The data are from a study of shared clonotypes between healthy human individuals. Study-wide context: A couple of women and a few men aged 18 to 49 served as donors. Study-level points and caveats: An anticipated effect of sequencing depth on clonotype sharing among donors was recognized.

The protocol was immunoSEQ multiplex PCR, while the TCRdb copy is restricted to in-frame clones and leaves out a portion. The sample contains 2,500,000 or so clones, over 85% of which appear only once. V dropped 0 bases and J dropped 1 base, with 10 bases sitting between them. This CDR3 is 15 amino acids long. Germline CDR1 and CDR2: SGHRS and YFSETQ. The sequencing input was naive CD4+ T cells sorted from blood. Described subset: CD45RA+ positively selected. The chain uses TRBV5-1 and TRBJ2-5, with no clear D. The clonotype originates from a man younger than 30 in good health. The CDR3 loop is CASSLVGIAQETQYF. The CDR3 coding sequence is TGCGCCAGCAGCTTGGTGGGGATTGCCCAAGAGACCCAGTACTTC.